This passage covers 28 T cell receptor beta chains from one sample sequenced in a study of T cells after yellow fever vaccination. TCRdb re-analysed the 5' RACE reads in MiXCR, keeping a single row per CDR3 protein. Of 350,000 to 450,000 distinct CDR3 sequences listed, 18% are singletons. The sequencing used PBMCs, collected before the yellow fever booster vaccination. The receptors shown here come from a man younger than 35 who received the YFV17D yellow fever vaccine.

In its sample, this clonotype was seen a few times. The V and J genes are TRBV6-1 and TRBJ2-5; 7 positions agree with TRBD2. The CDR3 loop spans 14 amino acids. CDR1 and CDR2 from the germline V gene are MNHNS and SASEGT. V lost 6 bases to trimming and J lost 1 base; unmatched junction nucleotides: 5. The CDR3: CASSVTGGQETQYF. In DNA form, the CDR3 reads TGTGCCAGCAGCGTGACGGGGGGCCAAGAGACCCAGTACTTC.

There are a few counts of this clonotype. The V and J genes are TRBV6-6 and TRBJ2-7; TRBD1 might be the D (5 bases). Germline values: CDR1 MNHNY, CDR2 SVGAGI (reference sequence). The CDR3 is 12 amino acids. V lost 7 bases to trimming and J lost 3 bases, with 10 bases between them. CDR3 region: CASTQGNYEQYF. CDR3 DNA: TGTGCCAGCACCCAGGGTAACTACGAGCAGTACTTC.

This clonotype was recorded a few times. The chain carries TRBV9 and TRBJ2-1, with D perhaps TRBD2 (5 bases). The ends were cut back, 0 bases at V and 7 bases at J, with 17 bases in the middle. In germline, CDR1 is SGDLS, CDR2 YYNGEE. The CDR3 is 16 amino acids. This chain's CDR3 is CASSVAGLPPGNEQFF. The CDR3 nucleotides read TGTGCCAGCAGCGTAGCCGGGCTACCTCCGGGGAATGAGCAGTTCTTC.

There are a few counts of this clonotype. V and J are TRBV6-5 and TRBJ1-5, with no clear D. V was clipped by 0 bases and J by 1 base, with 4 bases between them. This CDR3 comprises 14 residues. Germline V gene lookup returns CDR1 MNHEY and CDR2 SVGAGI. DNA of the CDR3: TGTGCCAGCAGTTACTCGTACAGCAATCAGCCCCAGCATTTT. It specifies CASSYSYSNQPQHF.

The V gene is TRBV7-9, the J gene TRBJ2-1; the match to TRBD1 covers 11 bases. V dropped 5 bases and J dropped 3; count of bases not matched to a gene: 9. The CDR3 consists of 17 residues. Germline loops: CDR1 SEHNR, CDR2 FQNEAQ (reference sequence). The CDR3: CASSPPGQGAIYNEQFF. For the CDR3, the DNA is TGTGCCAGCAGCCCTCCCGGACAGGGGGCGATCTACAATGAGCAGTTCTTC.

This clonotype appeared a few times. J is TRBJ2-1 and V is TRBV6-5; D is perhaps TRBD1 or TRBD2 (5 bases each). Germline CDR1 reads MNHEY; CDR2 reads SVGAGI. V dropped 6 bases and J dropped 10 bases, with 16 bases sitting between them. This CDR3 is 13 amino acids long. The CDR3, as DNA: TGTGCCAGCAGCCCATCCGAGGGACGGGAGCAGTTCTTC. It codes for CASSPSEGREQFF.

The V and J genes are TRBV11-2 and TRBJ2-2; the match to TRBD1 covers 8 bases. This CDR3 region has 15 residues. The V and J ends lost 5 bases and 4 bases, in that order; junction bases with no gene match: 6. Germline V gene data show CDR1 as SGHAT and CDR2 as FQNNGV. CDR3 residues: CASSRTGSGTGELFF. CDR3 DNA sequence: TGTGCCAGCAGCCGGACAGGGTCGGGCACCGGGGAGCTGTTTTTT.

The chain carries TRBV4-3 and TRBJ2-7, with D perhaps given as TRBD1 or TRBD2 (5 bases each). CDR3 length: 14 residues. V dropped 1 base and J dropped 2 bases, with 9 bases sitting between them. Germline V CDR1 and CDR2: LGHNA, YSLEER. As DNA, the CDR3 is TGCGCCAGCAGCCAAGGGGACGGAGCCTACGAGCAGTACTTC. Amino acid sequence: CASSQGDGAYEQYF.

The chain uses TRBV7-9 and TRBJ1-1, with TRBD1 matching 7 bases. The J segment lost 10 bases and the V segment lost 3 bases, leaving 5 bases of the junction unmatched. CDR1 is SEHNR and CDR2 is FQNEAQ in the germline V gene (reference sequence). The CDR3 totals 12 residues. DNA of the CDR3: TGTGCCAGCAGCTTTGAGGGGGCAGCAGCTTTCTTT. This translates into CASSFEGAAAFF.

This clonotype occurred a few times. CDR3 nucleotide sequence: TGTGCCAGCAGTTTATCCGTGGGGAATGAGCAGTTCTTC. Amino acid sequence: CASSLSVGNEQFF. The V gene is TRBV27, the J gene TRBJ2-1; no clear D. In germline, CDR1 is MNHEY, CDR2 SMNVEV (reference sequence). The CDR3 totals 13 residues. V dropped 0 bases and J dropped 7 bases, with 7 bases sitting between them.

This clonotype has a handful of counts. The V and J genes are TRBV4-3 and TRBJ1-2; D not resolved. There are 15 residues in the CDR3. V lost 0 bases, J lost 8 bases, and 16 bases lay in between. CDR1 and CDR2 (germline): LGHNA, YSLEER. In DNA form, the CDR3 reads TGCGCCAGCAGCCAAGAAGCGACGGGCGTATGGGGCTACACCTTC. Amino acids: CASSQEATGVWGYTF.

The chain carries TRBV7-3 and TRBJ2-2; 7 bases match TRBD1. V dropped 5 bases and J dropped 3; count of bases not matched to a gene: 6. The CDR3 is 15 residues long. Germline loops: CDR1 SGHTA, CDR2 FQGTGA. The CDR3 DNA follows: TGTGCCAGCAGCATTGGGACAGATTACACCGGGGAGCTGTTTTTT. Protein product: CASSIGTDYTGELFF.

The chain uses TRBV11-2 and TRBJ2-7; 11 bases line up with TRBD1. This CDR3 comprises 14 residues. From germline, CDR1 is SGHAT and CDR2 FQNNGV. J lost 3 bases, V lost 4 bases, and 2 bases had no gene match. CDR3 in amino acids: CASSWDRGYYEQYF. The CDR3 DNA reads TGTGCCAGCAGCTGGGACAGGGGGTACTACGAGCAGTACTTC.

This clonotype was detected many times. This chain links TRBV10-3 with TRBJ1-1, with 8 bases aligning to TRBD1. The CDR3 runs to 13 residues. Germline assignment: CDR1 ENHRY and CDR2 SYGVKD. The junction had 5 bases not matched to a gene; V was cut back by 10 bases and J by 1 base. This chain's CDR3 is CATKTGGNTEAFF. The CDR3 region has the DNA TGTGCCACAAAAACAGGGGGGAACACTGAAGCTTTCTTT.

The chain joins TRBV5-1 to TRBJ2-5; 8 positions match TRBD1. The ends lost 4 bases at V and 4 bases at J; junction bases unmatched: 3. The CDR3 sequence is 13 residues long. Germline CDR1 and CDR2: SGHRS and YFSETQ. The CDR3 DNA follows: TGCGCCAGCAGCACAGACAGGGGAGAGACCCAGTACTTC. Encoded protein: CASSTDRGETQYF.

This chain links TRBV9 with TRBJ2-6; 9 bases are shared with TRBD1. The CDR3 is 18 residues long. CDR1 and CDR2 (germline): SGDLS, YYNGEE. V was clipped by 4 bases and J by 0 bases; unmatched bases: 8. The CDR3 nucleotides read TGTGCCAGCAGCAACCGGGACAGGGCACCCTCTGGGGCCAACGTCCTGACTTTC. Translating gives CASSNRDRAPSGANVLTF.

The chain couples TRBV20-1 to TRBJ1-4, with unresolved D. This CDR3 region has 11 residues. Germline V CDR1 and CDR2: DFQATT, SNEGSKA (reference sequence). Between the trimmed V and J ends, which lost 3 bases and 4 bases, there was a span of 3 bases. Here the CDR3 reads CSARHNEKLFF. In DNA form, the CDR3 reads TGCAGTGCTAGGCATAATGAAAAACTGTTTTTT.

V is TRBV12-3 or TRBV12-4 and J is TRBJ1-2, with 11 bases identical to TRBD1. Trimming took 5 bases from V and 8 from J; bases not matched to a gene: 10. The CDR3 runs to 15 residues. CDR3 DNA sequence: TGTGCCAGCAGTCCTTCCCGGACAGGGGGCTGGGGCTACACCTTC. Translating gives CASSPSRTGGWGYTF.

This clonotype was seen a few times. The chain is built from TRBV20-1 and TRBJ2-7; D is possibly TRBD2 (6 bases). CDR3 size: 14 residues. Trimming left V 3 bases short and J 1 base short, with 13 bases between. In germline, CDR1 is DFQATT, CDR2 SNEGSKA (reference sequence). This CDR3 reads CSARVVGLSYEQYF. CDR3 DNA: TGCAGTGCTAGGGTTGTGGGACTTTCCTACGAGCAGTACTTC.

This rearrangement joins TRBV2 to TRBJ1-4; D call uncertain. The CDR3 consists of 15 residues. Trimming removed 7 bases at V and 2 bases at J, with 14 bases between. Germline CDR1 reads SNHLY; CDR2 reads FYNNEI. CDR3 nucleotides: TGTGCCAGCACCGAAGAGGAGTTTACTAATGAAAAACTGTTTTTT. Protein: CASTEEEFTNEKLFF. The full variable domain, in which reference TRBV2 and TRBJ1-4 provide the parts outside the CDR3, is EPEVTQTPSHQVTQMGQEVILRCVPISNHLYFYWYRQILGQKVEFLVSFYNNEISEKSEIFDDQFSVERPDGSNFTLKIRSTKLEDSAMYFCASTEEEFTNEKLFFGSGTQLSVL.

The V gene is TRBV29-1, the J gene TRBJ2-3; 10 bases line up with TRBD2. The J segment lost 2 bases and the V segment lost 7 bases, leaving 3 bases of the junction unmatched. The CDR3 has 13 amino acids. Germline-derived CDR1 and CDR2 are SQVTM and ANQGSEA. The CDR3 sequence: CSGSGGATDTQYF. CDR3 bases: TGCAGCGGCAGCGGGGGGGCCACAGATACGCAGTATTTT.

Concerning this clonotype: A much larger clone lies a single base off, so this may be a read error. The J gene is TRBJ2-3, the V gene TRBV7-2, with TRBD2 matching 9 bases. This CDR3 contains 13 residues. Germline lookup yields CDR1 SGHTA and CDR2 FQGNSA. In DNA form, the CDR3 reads TGTGCCAGCAGCGTAGCGGGGGAAGATACGCAGTATTTT. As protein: CASSVAGEDTQYF.

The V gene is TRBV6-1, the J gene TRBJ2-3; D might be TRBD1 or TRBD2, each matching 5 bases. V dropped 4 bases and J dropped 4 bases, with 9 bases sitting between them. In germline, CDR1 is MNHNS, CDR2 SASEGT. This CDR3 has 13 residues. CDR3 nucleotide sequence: TGTGCCAGCAGTGCTACGGGGCCAGATACGCAGTATTTT. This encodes CASSATGPDTQYF.

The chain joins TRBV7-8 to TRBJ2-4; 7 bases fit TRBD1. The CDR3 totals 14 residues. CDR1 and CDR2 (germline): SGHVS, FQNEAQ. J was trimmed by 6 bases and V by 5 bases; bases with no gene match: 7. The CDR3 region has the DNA TGTGCCAGCAGCACCCGACAGGGTAGAAACATTCAGTACTTC. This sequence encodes CASSTRQGRNIQYF. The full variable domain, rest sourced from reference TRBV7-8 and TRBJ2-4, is GAGVSQSPRYKVAKRGQDVALRCDPISGHVSLFWYQQALGQGPEFLTYFQNEAQLDKSGLPSDRFFAERPEGSVSTLKIQRTQQEDSAVYLCASSTRQGRNIQYFGAGTRLSVL.

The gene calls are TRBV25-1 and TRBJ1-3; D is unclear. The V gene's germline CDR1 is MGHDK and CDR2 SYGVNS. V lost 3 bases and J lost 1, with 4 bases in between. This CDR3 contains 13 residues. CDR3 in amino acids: CASSEFSGNTIYF. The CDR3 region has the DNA TGTGCCAGCAGTGAGTTTTCTGGAAACACCATATATTTT. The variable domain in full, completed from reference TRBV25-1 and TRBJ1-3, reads EADIYQTPRYLVIGTGKKITLECSQTMGHDKMYWYQQDPGMELHLIHYSYGVNSTEKGDLSSESTVSRIRTEHFPLTLESARPSHTSQYLCASSEFSGNTIYFGEGSWLTVV.

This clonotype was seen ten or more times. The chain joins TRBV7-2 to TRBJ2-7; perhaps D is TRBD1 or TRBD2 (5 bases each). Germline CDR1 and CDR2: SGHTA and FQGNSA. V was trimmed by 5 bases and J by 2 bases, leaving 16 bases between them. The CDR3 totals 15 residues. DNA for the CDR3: TGTGCCAGCAGCCCGAGGGGCGACAGTACCTACGAGCAGTACTTC. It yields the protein CASSPRGDSTYEQYF.

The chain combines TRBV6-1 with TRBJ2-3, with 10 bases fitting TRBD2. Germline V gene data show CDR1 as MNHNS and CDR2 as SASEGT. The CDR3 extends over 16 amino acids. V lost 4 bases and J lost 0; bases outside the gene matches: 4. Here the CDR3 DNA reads TGTGCCAGCAGTGTAGCGGGGGGCTCTAGCACAGATACGCAGTATTTT. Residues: CASSVAGGSSTDTQYF.

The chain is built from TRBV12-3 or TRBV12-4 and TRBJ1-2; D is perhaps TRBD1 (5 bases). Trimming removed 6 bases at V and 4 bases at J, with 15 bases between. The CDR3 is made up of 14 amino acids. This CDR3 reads CASSSTWGTYGYTF. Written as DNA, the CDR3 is TGTGCCAGCAGCTCAACATGGGGGACCTATGGCTACACCTTC.